Sequencing of this T cell receptor beta chain was carried out in a study of blood T cells in healthy people across ages. It was with a sample-barcoded 5' primer and a J-beta primer mix that a second PCR of roughly 7 to 12 cycles was run. The template-switch adaptor, which had 12 random nucleotides, put a tag on each cDNA molecule. TCRdb fed the 5' RACE reads into MiXCR, producing one record per CDR3 protein. The profile shows about 720,000 distinct CDR3 sequences, 22% of them singletons. Germline V gives CDR1 LGHDT, CDR2 YNNKEL (reference sequence). The germline V and J ends were trimmed by 1 base and 10 bases, with 9 bases remaining between them. This CDR3 is built from 12 residues. With respect to this clonotype: Its antigen remains unidentified.

General study results and limits: When one million T cells were used, diversity estimates were thought to be underestimates.

This sequence joins TRBV3-1 and TRBJ2-3; the D gene is possibly TRBD2 (6 bases). The receptor's source is a man between 65 and 80 years old in good health. Sample: blood. CDR3 DNA: TGTGCCAGCAGCCAAGCGACTAGTGCGCAGTATTTT. Residues: CASSQATSAQYF.